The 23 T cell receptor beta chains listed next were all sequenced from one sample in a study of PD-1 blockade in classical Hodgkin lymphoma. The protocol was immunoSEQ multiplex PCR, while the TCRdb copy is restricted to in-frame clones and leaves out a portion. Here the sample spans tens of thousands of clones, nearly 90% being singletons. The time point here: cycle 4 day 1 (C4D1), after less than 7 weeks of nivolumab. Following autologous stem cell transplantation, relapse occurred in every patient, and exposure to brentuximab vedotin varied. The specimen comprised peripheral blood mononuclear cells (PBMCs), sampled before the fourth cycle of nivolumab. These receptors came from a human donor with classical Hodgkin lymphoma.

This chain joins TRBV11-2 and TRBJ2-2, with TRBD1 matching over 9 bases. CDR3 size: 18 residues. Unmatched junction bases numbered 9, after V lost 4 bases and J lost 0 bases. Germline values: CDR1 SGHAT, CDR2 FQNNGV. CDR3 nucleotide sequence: TGTGCCAGCAGCTCCCCGCGTCGACAGGGGGCGAACACCGGGGAGCTGTTTTTT. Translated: CASSSPRRQGANTGELFF.

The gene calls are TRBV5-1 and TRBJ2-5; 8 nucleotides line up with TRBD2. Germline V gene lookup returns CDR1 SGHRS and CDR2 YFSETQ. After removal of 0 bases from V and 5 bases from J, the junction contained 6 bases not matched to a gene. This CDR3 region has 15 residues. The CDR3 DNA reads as TGCGCCAGCAGCTTGGGAACCGGGGGGGCCGAGACCCAGTACTTC. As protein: CASSLGTGGAETQYF.

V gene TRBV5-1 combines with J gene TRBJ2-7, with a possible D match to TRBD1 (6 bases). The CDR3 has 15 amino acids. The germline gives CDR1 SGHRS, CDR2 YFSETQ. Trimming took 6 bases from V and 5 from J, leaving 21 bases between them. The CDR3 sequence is CASTELPGVANEQYF. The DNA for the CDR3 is TGCGCCAGCACTGAGCTCCCAGGGGTAGCTAACGAGCAGTACTTC.

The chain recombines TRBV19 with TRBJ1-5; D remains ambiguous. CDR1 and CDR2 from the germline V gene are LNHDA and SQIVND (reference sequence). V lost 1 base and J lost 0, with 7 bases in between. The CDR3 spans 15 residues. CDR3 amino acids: CASSIGSNSNQPQHF. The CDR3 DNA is TGTGCCAGTAGTATAGGTTCCAATAGCAATCAGCCCCAGCATTTT.

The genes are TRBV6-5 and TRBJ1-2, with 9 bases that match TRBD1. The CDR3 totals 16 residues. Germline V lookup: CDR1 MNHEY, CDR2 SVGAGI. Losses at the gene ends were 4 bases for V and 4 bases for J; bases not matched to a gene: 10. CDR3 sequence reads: CASSSSDWTGAYGYTF. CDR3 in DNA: TGTGCCAGCAGTTCTAGTGACTGGACAGGGGCCTATGGCTACACCTTC.

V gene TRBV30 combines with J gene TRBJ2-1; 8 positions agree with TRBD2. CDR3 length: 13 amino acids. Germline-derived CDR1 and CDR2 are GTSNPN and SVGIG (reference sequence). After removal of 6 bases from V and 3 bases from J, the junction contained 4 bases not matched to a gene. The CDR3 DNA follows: TGTGCCTGCCCGGCGGGGGGCTACAATGAGCAGTTCTTC. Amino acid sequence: CACPAGGYNEQFF.

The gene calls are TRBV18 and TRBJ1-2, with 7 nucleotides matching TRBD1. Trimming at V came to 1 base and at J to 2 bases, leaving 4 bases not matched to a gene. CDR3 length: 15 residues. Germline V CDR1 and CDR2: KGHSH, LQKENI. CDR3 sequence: CASSPLGQENYGYTF. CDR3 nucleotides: TGTGCCAGCTCACCACTTGGACAGGAAAACTATGGCTACACCTTC.

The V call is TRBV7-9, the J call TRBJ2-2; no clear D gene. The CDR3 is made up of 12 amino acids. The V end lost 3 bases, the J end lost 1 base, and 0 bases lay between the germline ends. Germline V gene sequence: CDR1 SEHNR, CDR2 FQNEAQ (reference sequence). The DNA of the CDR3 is TGTGCCAGCAGCTTGAACACCGGGGAGCTGTTTTTT. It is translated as CASSLNTGELFF.

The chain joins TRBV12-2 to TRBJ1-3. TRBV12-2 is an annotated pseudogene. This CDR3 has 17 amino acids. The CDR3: CASRRFIGSHSGNTIYF. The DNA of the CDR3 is TGTGCAAGTCGTCGCTTCATTGGAAGTCACTCTGGAAACACCATATATTTT.

In DNA, the CDR3 is TGTGCCAGCAGCTTTGGGGGGGACCTCTCCTACGAGCAGTACTTC. This gives the protein CASSFGGDLSYEQYF. This chain connects TRBV7-6 to TRBJ2-7; 7 bases are shared with TRBD2. The CDR3 covers 15 residues. V gave up 3 bases and J gave up 0 bases; unmatched junction bases: 5. The V gene's germline CDR1 is SGHVS and CDR2 FNYEAQ.

CDR3 in amino acids: CASSENADTQYF. Written as DNA, the CDR3 is TGTGCCAGCAGTGAAAACGCAGATACGCAGTATTTT. The rearrangement uses TRBV25-1 and TRBJ2-3; D is undetermined. The V gene's germline CDR1 is MGHDK and CDR2 SYGVNS. Trimming removed 2 bases from V and 4 bases from J, with 4 bases in between. The CDR3 length is 12 residues.

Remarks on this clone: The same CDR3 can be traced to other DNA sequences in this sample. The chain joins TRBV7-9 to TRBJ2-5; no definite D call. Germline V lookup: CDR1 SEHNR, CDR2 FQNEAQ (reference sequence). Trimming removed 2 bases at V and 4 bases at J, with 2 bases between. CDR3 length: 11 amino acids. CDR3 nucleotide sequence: TGTGCCAGCAGCTTACTAGAGACCCAGTACTTC. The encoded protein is CASSLLETQYF.

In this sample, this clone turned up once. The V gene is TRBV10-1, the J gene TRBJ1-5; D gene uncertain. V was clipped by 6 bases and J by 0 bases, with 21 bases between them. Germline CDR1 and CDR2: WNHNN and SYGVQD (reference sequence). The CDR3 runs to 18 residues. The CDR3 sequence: CASSEPRLNEDSNQPQHF. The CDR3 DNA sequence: TGCGCCAGCAGCGAACCCCGATTGAACGAAGATAGCAATCAGCCCCAGCATTTT.

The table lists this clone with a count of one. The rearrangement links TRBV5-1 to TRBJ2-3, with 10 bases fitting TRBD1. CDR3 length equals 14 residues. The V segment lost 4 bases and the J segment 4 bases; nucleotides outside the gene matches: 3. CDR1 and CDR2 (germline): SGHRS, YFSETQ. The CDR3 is CASSPGTGADTQYF. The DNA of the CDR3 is TGCGCCAGCAGCCCCGGGACAGGGGCAGATACGCAGTATTTT.

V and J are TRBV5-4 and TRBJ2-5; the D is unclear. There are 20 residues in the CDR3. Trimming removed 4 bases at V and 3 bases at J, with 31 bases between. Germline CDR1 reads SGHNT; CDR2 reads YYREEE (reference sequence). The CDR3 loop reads CASSLVVGQLPTNRKETQYF. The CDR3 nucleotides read TGTGCCAGCAGCCTGGTTGTCGGGCAGCTGCCTACCAATCGGAAAGAGACCCAGTACTTC.

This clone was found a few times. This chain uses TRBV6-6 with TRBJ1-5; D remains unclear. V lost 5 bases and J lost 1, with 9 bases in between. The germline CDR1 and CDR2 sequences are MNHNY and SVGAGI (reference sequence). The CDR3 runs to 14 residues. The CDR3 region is CASSTTWSNQPQHF. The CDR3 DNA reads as TGTGCCAGCAGTACAACATGGAGCAATCAGCCCCAGCATTTT.

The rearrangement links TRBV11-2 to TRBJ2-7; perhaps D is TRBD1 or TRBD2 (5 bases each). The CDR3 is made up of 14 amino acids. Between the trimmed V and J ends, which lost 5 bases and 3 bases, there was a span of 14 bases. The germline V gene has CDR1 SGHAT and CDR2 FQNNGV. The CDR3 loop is CASSPIGTFYEQYF. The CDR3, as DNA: TGTGCCAGCAGCCCTATCGGGACCTTCTACGAGCAGTACTTC.

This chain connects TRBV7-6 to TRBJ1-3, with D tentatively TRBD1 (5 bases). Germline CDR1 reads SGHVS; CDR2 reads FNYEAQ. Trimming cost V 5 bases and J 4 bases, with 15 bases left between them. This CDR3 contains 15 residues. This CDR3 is CASSRYLQAGNTIYF. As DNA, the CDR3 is TGTGCCAGCAGCCGTTATTTACAGGCGGGAAACACCATATATTTT. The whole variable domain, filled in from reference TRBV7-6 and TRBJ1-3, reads GAGVSQSPRYKVTKRGQDVALRCDPISGHVSLYWYRQALGQGPEFLTYFNYEAQQDKSGLPNDRFSAERPEGSISTLTIQRTEQRDSAMYRCASSRYLQAGNTIYFGEGSWLTVV.

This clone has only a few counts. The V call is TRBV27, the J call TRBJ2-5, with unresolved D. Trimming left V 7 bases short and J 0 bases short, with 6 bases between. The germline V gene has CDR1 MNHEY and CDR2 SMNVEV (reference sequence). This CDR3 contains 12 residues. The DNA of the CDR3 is TGTGCCAGCACCAAGTACCAAGAGACCCAGTACTTC. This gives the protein CASTKYQETQYF.

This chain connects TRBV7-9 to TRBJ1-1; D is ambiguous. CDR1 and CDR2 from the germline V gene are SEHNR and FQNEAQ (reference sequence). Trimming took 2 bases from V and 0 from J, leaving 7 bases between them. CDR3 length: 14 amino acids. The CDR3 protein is CASSLSGMNTEAFF. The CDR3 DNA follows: TGTGCCAGCAGCTTATCAGGCATGAACACTGAAGCTTTCTTT.

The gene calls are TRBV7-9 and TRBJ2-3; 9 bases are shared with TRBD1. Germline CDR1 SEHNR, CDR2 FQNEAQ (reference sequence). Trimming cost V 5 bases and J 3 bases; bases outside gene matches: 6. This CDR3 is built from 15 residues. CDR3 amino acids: CASSHWDRETDTQYF. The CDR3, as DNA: TGTGCCAGCAGCCATTGGGACAGGGAAACAGATACGCAGTATTTT.

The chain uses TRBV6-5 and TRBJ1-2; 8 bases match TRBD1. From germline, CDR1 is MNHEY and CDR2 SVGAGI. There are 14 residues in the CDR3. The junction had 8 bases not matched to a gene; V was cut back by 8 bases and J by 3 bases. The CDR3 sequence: CASWRTGMDYGYTF. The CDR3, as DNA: TGTGCCAGCTGGCGGACAGGGATGGACTATGGCTACACCTTC.

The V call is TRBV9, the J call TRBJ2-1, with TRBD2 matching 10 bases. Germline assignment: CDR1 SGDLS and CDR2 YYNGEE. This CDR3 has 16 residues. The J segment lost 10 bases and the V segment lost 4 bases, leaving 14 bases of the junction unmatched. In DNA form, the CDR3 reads TGTGCCAGCAGCCCACTATCTGCTAGCGGGGGAGGGGAGCAGTTCTTC. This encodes CASSPLSASGGGEQFF.